This T cell receptor (beta chain) was found in a study of regulatory T cells in long-lasting Graves disease. For the study at large: Over-5-year antithyroid drug use with positive TSH receptor antibodies defined persistent Graves' disease in the study. Findings and caveats of the study: Among persistent patients, a larger number of public clonotypes were shared (approximately 3,000) than among newly diagnosed patients (about 970).

Many counts were recorded for this clonotype. No antigen is known for it. According to the study, TCR beta libraries were built with iRepertoire HTBI primers and CDR3-region Arm-PCR. One entry per CDR3 protein, called by TCRdb with MiXCR from the multiplex PCR reads. Among about 460,000 distinct CDR3 sequences listed, 22% were seen once. Time point of the sample: persistent/refractory GD, antithyroid drugs over 5 years with positive TRAb. Following extraction of RNA from PBMCs, that RNA was used to make the TCR library. Graves' disease was diagnosed by American Thyroid Association guidelines. From each patient, roughly 9 milliliters of peripheral blood was drawn and collected into an EDTA anticoagulant tube. This TCR came from a female donor with Graves disease. Specimen: peripheral blood mononuclear cells (PBMCs), collected when the disease was refractory, from a patient treated with antithyroid drugs.

The CDR3 bases are TGTGCCAGCAGTTTGGAGCTTTATACGCAGTATTTT. Amino acids: CASSLELYTQYF. This chain uses TRBV12-3 or TRBV12-4 with TRBJ2-3; the D is unclear. Trimming removed 3 bases from V and 7 bases from J, with 8 bases in between. The CDR3 loop spans 12 amino acids.